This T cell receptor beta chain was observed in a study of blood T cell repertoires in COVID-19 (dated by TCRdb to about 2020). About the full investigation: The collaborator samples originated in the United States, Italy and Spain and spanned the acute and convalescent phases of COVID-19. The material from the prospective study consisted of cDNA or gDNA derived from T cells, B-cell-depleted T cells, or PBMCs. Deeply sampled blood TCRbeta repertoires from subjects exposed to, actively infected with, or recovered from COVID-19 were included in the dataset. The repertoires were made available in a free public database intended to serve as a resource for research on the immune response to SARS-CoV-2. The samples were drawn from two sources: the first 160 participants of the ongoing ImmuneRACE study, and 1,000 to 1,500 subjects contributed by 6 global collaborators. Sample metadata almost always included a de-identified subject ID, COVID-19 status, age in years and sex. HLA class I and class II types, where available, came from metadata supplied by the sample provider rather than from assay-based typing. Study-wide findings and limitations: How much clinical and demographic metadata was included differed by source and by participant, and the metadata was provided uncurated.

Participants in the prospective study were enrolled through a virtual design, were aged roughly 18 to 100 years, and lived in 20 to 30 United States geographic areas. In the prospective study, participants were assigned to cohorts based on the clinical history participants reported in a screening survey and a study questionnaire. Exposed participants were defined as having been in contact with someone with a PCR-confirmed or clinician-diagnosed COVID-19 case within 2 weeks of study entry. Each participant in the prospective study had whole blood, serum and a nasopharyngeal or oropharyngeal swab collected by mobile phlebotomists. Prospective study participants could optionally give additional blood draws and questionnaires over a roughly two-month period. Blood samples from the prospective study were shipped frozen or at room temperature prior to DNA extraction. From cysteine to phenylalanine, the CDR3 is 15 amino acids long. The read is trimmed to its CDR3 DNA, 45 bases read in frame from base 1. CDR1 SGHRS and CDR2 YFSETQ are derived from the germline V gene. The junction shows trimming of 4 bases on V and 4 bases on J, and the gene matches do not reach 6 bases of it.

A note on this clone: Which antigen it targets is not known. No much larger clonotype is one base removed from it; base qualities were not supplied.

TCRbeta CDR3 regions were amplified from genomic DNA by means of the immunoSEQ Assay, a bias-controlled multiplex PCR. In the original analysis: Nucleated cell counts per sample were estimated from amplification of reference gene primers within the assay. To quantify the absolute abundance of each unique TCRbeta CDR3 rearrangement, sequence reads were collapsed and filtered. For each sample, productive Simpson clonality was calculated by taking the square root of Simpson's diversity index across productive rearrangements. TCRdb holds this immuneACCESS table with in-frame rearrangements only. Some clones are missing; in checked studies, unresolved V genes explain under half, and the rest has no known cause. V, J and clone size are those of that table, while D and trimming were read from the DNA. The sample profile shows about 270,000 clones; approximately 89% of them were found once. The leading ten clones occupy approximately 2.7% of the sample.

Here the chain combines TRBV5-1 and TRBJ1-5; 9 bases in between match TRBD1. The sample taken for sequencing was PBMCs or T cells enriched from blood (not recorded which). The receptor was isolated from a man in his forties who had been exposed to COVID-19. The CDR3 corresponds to CASSLGTGLNQPQHF. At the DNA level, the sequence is TGCGCCAGCAGCCTAGGGACAGGGCTAAATCAGCCCCAGCATTTT.